What follows describes a single TCR beta chain. TCRdb ran MiXCR on the reads and lists one entry per CDR3 protein. The sample records just under 550,000 distinct CDR3 sequences, around a quarter being singletons. This sample is part of a study of T cell repertoires in cytomegalovirus infection. V was clipped by 5 bases and J by 2 bases, with 10 bases between them. The CDR3 is 14 residues long. Germline CDR1 reads MGHDK; CDR2 reads SYGVNS. This chain uses TRBV25-1 with TRBJ2-1; D could derive from TRBD1 or TRBD2 (6 bases each). This TCR derives from a human donor in good health (CMV status not recorded). Some clones in this sample may be carry-over from other donors' samples. Sequencing input: PBMCs. The CDR3 is CASSKGGPYNEQFF. CDR3 coding DNA: TGTGCCAGCAGTAAGGGGGGACCCTACAATGAGCAGTTCTTC.